The 18 T cell receptor beta chains presented below share a single source sample, sequenced in a study of STAT5B mutations in CD4+ large granular lymphocyte leukemia. The assay was immunoSEQ multiplex PCR, and TCRdb's table has in-frame clones only and misses some. The sample carries under 50,000 clones, around 81% recorded once. Sequencing used CD4+ T cells from blood buffy coats. The receptors were gathered from a human donor in good health.

This sequence joins TRBV6-5 and TRBJ2-1, with TRBD2 matching over 9 bases. From germline, CDR1 is MNHEY and CDR2 SVGAGI. The J segment lost 3 bases and the V segment lost 7 bases, leaving 4 bases of the junction unmatched. This CDR3 region has 14 residues. CDR3 nucleotide sequence: TGTGCCAGCACTTTAGCGGGGGTCTACAATGAGCAGTTCTTC. This translates into CASTLAGVYNEQFF.

The chain carries TRBV4-2 and TRBJ1-3; D call uncertain. The CDR3 has 15 residues. Germline CDR1 LGHNA, CDR2 YNFKEQ. The V end was cut by 2 bases, the J end by 2 bases, with 10 bases between. CDR3 residues: CASSQKERAGNTIYF. CDR3 nucleotide sequence: TGTGCCAGCAGCCAAAAAGAGAGAGCTGGAAACACCATATATTTT.

The chain joins TRBV5-4 to TRBJ1-3; D gene unclear. This CDR3 has 12 residues. Per the germline V gene, CDR1 is SGHNT and CDR2 is YYREEE (reference sequence). V was cut by 1 base and J by 1 base, with 0 bases left in between. CDR3 protein: CASSLSGNTIYF. CDR3 in DNA: TGTGCCAGCAGCTTGTCTGGAAACACCATATATTTT.

J is TRBJ2-3 and V is TRBV5-4; the D gene is possibly TRBD2 (6 bases). This CDR3 contains 16 residues. The germline gives CDR1 SGHNT, CDR2 YYREEE (reference sequence). V lost 3 bases and J 0 bases, leaving 14 bases between the germline ends. For the CDR3, the DNA is TGTGCCAGCAGCTCCCGGGGAGGATCTAGCACAGATACGCAGTATTTT. Its protein product is CASSSRGGSSTDTQYF.

The chain has TRBV30 and TRBJ2-1, with 9 nucleotides matching TRBD2. The length of the CDR3 is 16 residues. The J segment lost 10 bases and the V segment lost 0 bases, leaving 13 bases of the junction unmatched. Germline lookup yields CDR1 GTSNPN and CDR2 SVGIG (reference sequence). CDR3 DNA sequence: TGTGCCTGGAGTGTATACGGCGGGGGGGCCGGAGGAGAGCAGTTCTTC. Amino acid sequence: CAWSVYGGGAGGEQFF.

The rearrangement joins TRBV19 to TRBJ1-5, with TRBD1 matching 9 bases. The CDR3 has 15 residues. The trim removed 4 bases at V and 3 bases at J, leaving 4 bases unmatched. The germline V gene encodes CDR1 LNHDA and CDR2 SQIVND (reference sequence). This CDR3 reads CASSTRDRDNQPQHF. CDR3 nucleotides: TGTGCCAGTAGTACGAGGGACAGGGACAATCAGCCCCAGCATTTT.

This chain links TRBV29-1 with TRBJ2-1, with D possibly matching TRBD2 (5 bases). V was trimmed by 7 bases and J by 0 bases, leaving 10 bases between them. CDR3 length equals 13 residues. Germline CDR1 and CDR2: SQVTM and ANQGSEA. CDR3: CSAVRVSYNEQFF. CDR3 coding DNA: TGCAGCGCTGTGAGGGTCTCCTACAATGAGCAGTTCTTC.

This clone came up once. This chain links TRBV4-2 with TRBJ2-3; 7 nucleotides line up with TRBD2. V lost 0 bases and J lost 5; bases outside the gene matches: 8. This CDR3 has 16 amino acids. Germline assignment: CDR1 LGHNA and CDR2 YNFKEQ. CDR3 sequence reads: CASSQDMPGEGDTQYF. The CDR3 nucleotides read TGTGCCAGCAGCCAAGACATGCCGGGGGAGGGAGATACGCAGTATTTT.

This chain links TRBV6-5 with TRBJ2-7, with unresolved D. The V and J ends lost 11 bases and 2 bases respectively, with 10 bases between them. Germline CDR1 MNHEY, CDR2 SVGAGI. The CDR3 runs 11 residues. CDR3 sequence (DNA): TGTGCCGGACCCCTCCCCTACGAGCAGTACTTC. Protein: CAGPLPYEQYF.

This chain joins TRBV5-5 and TRBJ2-6; D unclear. The germline CDR1 and CDR2 sequences are SGHKS and YYEKEE (reference sequence). V lost 6 bases and J lost 2, with 9 bases in between. The CDR3 is made up of 14 amino acids. CDR3 loop: CASTSAAGANVLTF. In nucleotides, the CDR3 is TGTGCCAGCACTTCGGCGGCTGGGGCCAACGTCCTGACTTTC.

The chain uses TRBV18 and TRBJ2-3; D is uncertain. V dropped 6 bases and J dropped 2 bases, with 9 bases sitting between them. Germline CDR1 reads KGHSH; CDR2 reads LQKENI. The CDR3 runs to 13 residues. The CDR3 loop is CASSTSYTDTQYF. As DNA, the CDR3 is TGTGCCAGCTCGACCTCATACACAGATACGCAGTATTTT.

This clone was detected only a few times. The chain carries TRBV19 and TRBJ2-7; 9 bases map to TRBD1. V trimming: 1 base; J trimming: 1 base; junction bases outside the gene matches: 5. This CDR3 is 16 amino acids long. CDR1 LNHDA and CDR2 SQIVND come from the germline V gene (reference sequence). CDR3 sequence: CASSIAGTGISYEQYF. The DNA of the CDR3 is TGTGCCAGTAGTATAGCGGGGACAGGGATATCCTACGAGCAGTACTTC.

The chain recombines TRBV11-3 with TRBJ2-2, with D tentatively TRBD1 (5 bases). The length of the CDR3 is 14 residues. CDR1 is SGHNT, CDR2 YENEEA, per germline. V dropped 2 bases and J dropped 3 bases, with 7 bases sitting between them. CDR3 sequence (DNA): TGTGCCAGCAGCTTACAGGGCTACACCGGGGAGCTGTTTTTT. It specifies CASSLQGYTGELFF.

This clone showed up just once. The chain employs TRBV5-1 and TRBJ2-3, with unresolved D. The CDR3 runs 15 residues. Trimming shortened V by 0 bases and J by 1 base, and 9 bases separated the two germline ends. The germline gives CDR1 SGHRS, CDR2 YFSETQ. The CDR3: CASSLVGGGTDTQYF. The CDR3 coding sequence is TGCGCCAGCAGCTTGGTAGGTGGGGGCACAGATACGCAGTATTTT. Full variable domain (remainder filled in from reference TRBV5-1 and TRBJ2-3): KAGVTQTPRYLIKTRGQQVTLSCSPISGHRSVSWYQQTPGQGLQFLFEYFSETQRNKGNFPGRFSGRQFSNSRSEMNVSTLELGDSALYLCASSLVGGGTDTQYFGPGTRLTVL.

The chain joins TRBV10-3 to TRBJ2-3; D may be TRBD2 (6 bases). There are 13 residues in the CDR3. Germline values: CDR1 ENHRY, CDR2 SYGVKD. Between the trimmed V and J ends, which lost 4 bases and 1 base, there was a span of 6 bases. This CDR3 is CAISGGGTDTQYF. CDR3 sequence (DNA): TGTGCCATCAGTGGCGGGGGCACAGATACGCAGTATTTT.

The chain joins TRBV6-5 to TRBJ2-7; D remains unclear. The CDR3 covers 11 residues. Germline-derived CDR1 and CDR2 are MNHEY and SVGAGI. Trimming left V 3 bases short and J 6 bases short, with 6 bases between. The CDR3 loop is CASSYNFEQYF. Here the CDR3 DNA reads TGTGCCAGCAGTTATAACTTCGAGCAGTACTTC.

CDR3 protein: CASTPGQGAYYGYTF. CDR3 in DNA: TGTGCCAGCACCCCGGGACAGGGGGCCTACTATGGCTACACCTTC. The chain recombines TRBV2 with TRBJ1-2; 12 bases map to TRBD1. The junction had 6 bases not matched to a gene; V was cut back by 7 bases and J by 3 bases. The germline V gene encodes CDR1 SNHLY and CDR2 FYNNEI. This CDR3 region has 15 residues.

The chain couples TRBV6-5 to TRBJ1-2; possibly TRBD1 for D (6 bases). V lost 4 bases and J lost 4, with 16 bases in between. Germline V lookup: CDR1 MNHEY, CDR2 SVGAGI. This CDR3 has 15 residues. CDR3 amino acids: CASSSWDTNIYGYTF. In nucleotides, the CDR3 is TGTGCCAGCAGTTCATGGGACACCAACATCTATGGCTACACCTTC.